The sequence of this T cell receptor beta chain was determined in a study of shared clonotypes between healthy human individuals. Findings of the study overall: In contrast to clonotypes shared by all four donors, non-shared clonotypes had lower generation probabilities. A handful of donors showed sharing of approximately 5% of naive CD4 clonotypes.

Only in-frame clones appear in the TCRdb table, and some are missing; sequencing was by immunoSEQ multiplex PCR. The data show 2.5 million or so clones, approximately 90% seen once. The split of CD4+ cells yielded CD45RA+ naive and CD45RA-negative memory subsets. Germline assignment: CDR1 SGHTA and CDR2 FQGNSA. V dropped 1 base and J dropped 13; count of bases not matched to a gene: 12. The CDR3 has 15 amino acids. A word on this clone: The antigen is unknown.

The source is a man between 18 and 35 years old in good health. The rearrangement uses TRBV7-2 and TRBJ2-4, with TRBD1 matching over 8 bases. The sequenced sample was naive CD4+ T cells sorted from blood. Stated subset: CD45RA+ positively selected. The CDR3 coding sequence is TGTGCCAGCAGCTTAGGGGGTTCCGGGACAGGAATCCAGTACTTC. This gives the protein CASSLGGSGTGIQYF.